This T cell receptor beta chain emerged from a study of beta chain features in type 1 diabetes. Overall study results and limits: People with Type 1 diabetes carried modestly yet significantly shorter TCRB CDR3s in all four CD4+ subsets.

V shed 3 bases, J shed 2 bases, and the junction held 6 bases outside the gene matches. The length of the CDR3 is 17 residues. Germline V gene lookup returns CDR1 PRHDT and CDR2 FYEKMQ (reference sequence). As concerns this clone: Antigen unknown.

The entirety of the isolated RNA underwent reverse transcription, so expressed TCRB transcripts were sequenced. Generated by immunoSEQ multiplex PCR, the TCRdb table keeps only in-frame clones and is missing some. The sample carries about 140,000 clones, around a tenth recorded once. The sequenced material came from central memory CD4+ T cells from blood. The receptor was derived from a woman aged 40 to 50 in good health. This sequence joins TRBV13 and TRBJ2-1; TRBD2 agrees at 11 bases. CDR3 in DNA: TGTGCCAGCAGCTTGCGGGCTAGCGGGAGGACCTACAATGAGCAGTTCTTC. It codes for CASSLRASGRTYNEQFF.